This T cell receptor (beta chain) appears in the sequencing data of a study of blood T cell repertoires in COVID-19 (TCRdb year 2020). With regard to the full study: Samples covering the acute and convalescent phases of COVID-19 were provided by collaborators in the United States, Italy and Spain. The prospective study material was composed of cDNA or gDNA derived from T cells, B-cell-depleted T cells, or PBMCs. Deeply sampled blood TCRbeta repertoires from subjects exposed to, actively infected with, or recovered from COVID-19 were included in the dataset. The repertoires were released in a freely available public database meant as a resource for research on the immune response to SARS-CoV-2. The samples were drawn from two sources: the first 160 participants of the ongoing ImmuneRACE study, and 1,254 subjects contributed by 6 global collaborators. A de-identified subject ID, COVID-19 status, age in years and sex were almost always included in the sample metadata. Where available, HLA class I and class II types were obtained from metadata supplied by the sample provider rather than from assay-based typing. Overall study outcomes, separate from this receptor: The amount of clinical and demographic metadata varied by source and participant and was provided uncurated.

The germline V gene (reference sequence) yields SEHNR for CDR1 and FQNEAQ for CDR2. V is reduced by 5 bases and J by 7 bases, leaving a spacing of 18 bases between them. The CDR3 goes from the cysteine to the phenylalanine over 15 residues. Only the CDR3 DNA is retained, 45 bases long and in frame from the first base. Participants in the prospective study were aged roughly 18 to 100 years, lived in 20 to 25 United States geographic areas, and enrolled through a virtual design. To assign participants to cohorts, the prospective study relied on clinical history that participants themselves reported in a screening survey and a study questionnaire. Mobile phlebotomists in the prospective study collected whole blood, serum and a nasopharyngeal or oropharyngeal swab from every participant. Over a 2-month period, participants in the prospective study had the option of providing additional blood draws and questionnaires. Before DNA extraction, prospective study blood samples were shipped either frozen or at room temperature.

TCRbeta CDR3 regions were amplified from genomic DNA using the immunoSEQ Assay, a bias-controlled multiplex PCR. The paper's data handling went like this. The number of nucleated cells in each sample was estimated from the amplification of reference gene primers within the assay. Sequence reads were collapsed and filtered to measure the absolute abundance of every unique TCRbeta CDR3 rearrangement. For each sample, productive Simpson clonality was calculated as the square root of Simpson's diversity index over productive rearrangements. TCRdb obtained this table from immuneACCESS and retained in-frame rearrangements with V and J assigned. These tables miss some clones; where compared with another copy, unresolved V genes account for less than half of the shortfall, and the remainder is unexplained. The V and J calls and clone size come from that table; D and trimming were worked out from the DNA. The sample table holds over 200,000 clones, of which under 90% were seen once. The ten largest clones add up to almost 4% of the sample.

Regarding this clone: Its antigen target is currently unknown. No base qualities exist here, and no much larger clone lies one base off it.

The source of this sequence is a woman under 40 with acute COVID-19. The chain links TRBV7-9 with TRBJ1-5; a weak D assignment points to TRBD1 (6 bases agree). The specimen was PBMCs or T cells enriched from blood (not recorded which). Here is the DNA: TGTGCCAGCAGCCCCCGACAGGCCGAGGGGCAGCCCCAGCATTTT. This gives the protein CASSPRQAEGQPQHF.